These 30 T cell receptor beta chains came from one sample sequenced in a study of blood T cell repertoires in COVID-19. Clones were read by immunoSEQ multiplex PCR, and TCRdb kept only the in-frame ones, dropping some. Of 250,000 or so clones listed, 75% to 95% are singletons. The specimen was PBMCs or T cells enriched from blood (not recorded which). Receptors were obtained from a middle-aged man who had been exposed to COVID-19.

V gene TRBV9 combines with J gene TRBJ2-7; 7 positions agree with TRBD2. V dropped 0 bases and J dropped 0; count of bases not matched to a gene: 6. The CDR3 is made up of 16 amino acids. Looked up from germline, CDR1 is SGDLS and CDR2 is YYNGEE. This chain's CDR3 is CASSVEIGGGSYEQYF. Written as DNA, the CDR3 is TGTGCCAGCAGCGTAGAAATAGGCGGGGGCTCCTACGAGCAGTACTTC.

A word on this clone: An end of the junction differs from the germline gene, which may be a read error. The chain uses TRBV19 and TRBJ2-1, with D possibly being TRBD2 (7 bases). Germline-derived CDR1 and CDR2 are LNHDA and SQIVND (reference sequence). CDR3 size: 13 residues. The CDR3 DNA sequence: TGTGCCCGTAGTAAAGGGGGGCGGGGGGAGCAGTTCTTC. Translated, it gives CARSKGGRGEQFF.

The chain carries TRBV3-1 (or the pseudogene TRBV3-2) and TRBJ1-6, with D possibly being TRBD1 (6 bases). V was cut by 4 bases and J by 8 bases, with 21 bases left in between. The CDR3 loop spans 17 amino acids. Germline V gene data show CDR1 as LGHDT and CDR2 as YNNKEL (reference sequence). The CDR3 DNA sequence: TGTGCCAGCAGCCTCCGGCCGGTTTTGAACAGGGATTCACCCCTCCACTTT. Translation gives CASSLRPVLNRDSPLHF.

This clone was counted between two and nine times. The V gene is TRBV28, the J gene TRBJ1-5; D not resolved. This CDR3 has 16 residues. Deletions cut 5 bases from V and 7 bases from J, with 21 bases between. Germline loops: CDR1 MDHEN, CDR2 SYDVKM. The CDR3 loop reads CASSQSSRISRQPQHF. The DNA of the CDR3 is TGTGCCAGCAGTCAAAGCTCCCGAATTTCACGGCAGCCCCAGCATTTT. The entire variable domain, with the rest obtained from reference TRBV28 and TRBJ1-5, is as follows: DVKVTQSSRYLVKRTGEKVFLECVQDMDHENMFWYRQDPGLGLRLIYFSYDVKMKEKGDIPEGYSVSREKKERFSLILESASTNQTSMYLCASSQSSRISRQPQHFGDGTRLSIL.

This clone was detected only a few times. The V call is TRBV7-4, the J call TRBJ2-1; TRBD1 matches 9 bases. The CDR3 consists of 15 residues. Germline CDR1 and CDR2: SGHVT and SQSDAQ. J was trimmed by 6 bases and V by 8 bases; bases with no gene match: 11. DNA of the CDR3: TGTGCCAGCGTACACTTCGGGACAGGGCCCAATGAGCAGTTCTTC. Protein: CASVHFGTGPNEQFF.

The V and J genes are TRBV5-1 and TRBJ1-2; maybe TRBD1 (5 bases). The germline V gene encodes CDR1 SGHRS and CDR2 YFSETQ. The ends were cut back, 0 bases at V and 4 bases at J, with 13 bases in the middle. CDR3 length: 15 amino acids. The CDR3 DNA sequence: TGCGCCAGCAGCTTGGCCGCTGGGGCAGGCTATGGCTACACCTTC. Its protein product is CASSLAAGAGYGYTF.

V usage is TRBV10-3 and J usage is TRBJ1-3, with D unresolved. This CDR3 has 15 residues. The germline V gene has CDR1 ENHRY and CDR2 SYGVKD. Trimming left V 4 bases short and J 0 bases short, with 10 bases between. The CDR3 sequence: CAISGSASSGNTIYF. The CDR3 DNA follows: TGTGCCATCAGTGGTTCAGCTAGCTCTGGAAACACCATATATTTT.

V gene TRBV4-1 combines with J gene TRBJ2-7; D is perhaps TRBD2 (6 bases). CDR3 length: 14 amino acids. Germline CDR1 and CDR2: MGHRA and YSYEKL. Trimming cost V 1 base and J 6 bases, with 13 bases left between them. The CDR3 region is CASSQVGTGLEQYF. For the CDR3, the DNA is TGCGCCAGCAGCCAAGTAGGGACTGGCCTCGAGCAGTACTTC.

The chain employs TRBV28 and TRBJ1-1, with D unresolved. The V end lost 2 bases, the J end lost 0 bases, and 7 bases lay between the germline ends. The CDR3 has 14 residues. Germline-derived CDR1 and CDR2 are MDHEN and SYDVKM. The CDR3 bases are TGTGCCAGCAGTTTAACAGCTATGAACACTGAAGCTTTCTTT. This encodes CASSLTAMNTEAFF.

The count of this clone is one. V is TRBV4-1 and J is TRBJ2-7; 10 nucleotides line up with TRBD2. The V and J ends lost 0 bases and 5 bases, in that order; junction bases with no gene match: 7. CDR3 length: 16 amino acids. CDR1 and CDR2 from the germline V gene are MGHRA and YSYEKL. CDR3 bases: TGCGCCAGCAGCCAAGATCAGGCTAGCGGGAGAGACGAGCAGTACTTC. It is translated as CASSQDQASGRDEQYF.

CDR3 loop: CAWSQNGQGAYEQYF. The CDR3, as DNA: TGTGCCTGGAGTCAAAACGGACAGGGGGCCTACGAGCAGTACTTC. The V and J genes are TRBV30 and TRBJ2-7; 10 bases agree with TRBD1. The CDR3 has 15 amino acids. V was clipped by 2 bases and J by 2 bases; unmatched bases: 6. Germline assignment: CDR1 GTSNPN and CDR2 SVGIG (reference sequence).

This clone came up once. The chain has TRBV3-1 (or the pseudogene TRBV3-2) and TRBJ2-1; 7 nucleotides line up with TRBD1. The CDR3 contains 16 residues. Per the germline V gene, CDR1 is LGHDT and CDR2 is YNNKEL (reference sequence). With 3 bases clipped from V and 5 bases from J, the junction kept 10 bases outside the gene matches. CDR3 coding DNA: TGTGCCAGCAGCCATTCTGCAGGGGGATCGAACAATGAGCAGTTCTTC. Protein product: CASSHSAGGSNNEQFF.

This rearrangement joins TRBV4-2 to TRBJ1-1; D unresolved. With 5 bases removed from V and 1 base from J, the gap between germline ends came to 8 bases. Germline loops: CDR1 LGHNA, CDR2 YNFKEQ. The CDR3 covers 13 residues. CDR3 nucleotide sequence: TGTGCCAGCAGCAGCGGTGGGAACACTGAAGCTTTCTTT. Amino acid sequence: CASSSGGNTEAFF.

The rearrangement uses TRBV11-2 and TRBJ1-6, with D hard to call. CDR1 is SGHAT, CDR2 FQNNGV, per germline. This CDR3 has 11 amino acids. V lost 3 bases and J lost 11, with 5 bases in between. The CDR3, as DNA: TGTGCCAGCAGCTTTAGTCCACCCCTCCACTTT. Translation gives CASSFSPPLHF.

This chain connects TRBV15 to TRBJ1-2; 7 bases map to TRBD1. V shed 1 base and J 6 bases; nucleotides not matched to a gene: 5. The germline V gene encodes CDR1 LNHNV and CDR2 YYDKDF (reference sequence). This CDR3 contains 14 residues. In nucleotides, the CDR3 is TGTGCCACCAGCAGAGCCGGACAGGCGGATGGCTACACCTTC. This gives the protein CATSRAGQADGYTF.

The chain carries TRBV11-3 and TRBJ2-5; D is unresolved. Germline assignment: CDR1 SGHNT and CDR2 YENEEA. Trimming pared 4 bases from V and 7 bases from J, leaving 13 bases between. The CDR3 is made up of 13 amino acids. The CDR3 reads CASSSGERGTQYF. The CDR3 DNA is TGTGCCAGCAGCTCCGGTGAGCGAGGGACCCAGTACTTC.

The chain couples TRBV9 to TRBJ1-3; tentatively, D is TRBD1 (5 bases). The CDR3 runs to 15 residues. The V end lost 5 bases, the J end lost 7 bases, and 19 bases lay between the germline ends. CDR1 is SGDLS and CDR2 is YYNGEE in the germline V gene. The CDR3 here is CASSDTTWGENTIYF. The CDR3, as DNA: TGTGCCAGCAGTGACACTACCTGGGGGGAGAACACCATATATTTT.

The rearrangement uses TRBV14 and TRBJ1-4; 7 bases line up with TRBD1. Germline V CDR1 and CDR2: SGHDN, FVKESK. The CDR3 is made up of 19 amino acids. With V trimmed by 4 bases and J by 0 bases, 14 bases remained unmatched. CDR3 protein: CASSPSRTGRSTTNEKLFF. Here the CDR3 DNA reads TGTGCCAGCAGCCCCTCCAGGACAGGAAGGTCGACAACTAATGAAAAACTGTTTTTT.

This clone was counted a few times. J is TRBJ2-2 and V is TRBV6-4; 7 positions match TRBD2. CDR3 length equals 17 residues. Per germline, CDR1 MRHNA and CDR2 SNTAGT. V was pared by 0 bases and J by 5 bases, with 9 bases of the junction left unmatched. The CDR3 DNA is TGTGCCAGCAGTGACTCCGGGGCTAGCGGACCAACCGGGGAGCTGTTTTTT. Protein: CASSDSGASGPTGELFF.

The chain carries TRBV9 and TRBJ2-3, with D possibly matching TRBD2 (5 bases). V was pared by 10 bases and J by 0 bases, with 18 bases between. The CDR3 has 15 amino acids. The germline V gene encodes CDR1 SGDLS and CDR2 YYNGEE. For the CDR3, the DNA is TGTGCCGGTTCTTCCGGAGAGGGTAGCACAGATACGCAGTATTTT. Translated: CAGSSGEGSTDTQYF. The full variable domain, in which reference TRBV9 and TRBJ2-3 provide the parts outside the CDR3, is DSGVTQTPKHLITATGQRVTLRCSPRSGDLSVYWYQQSLDQGLQFLIQYYNGEERAKGNILERFSAQQFPDLHSELNLSSLELGDSALYFCAGSSGEGSTDTQYFGPGTRLTVL.

In DNA form, the CDR3 reads TGTGCCAGTATCCCGGGGTCGGAAGCCGGGGAGCTGTTTTTT. Translation gives CASIPGSEAGELFF. V gene TRBV19 combines with J gene TRBJ2-2, with D possibly being TRBD2 (5 bases). V shed 7 bases and J shed 6 bases, with 15 bases lying between them. Germline values: CDR1 LNHDA, CDR2 SQIVND (reference sequence). The CDR3 runs 14 residues.

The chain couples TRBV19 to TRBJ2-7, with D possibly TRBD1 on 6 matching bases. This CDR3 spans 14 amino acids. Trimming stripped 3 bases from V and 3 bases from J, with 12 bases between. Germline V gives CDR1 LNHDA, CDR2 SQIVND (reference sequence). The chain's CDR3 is CASSMGAGFYEQYF. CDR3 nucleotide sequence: TGTGCCAGTAGTATGGGGGCGGGTTTCTACGAGCAGTACTTC.

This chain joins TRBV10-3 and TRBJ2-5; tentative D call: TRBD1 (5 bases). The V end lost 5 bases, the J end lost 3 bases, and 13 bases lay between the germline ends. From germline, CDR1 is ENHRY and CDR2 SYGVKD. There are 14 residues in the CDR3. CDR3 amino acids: CAISPSDSEETQYF. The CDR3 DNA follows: TGTGCCATCAGTCCCAGCGACAGCGAAGAGACCCAGTACTTC.

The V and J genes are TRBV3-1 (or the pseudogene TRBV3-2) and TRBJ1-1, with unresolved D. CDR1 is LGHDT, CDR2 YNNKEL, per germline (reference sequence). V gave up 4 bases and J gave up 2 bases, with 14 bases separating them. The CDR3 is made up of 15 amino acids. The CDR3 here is CASSLSVTLNTEAFF. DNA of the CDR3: TGTGCCAGCAGCCTTAGTGTGACACTTAACACTGAAGCTTTCTTT.

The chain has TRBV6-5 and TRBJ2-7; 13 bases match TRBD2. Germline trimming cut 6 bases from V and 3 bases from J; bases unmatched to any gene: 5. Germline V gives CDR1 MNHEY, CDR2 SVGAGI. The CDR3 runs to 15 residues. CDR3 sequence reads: CASSPGTSGNYEQYF. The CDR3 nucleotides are TGTGCCAGCAGCCCCGGGACTAGCGGGAACTACGAGCAGTACTTC.

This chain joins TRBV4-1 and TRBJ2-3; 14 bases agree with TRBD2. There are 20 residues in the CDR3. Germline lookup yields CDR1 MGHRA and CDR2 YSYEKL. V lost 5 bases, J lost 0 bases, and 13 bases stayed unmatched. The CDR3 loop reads CASSLLLGTSGRLSTDTQYF. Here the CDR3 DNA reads TGCGCCAGCAGCTTATTACTCGGGACTAGCGGGAGATTAAGCACAGATACGCAGTATTTT.

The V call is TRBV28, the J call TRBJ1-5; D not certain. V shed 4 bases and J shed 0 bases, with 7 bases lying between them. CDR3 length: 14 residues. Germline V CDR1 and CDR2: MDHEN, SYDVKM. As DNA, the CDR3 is TGTGCCAGCAGTTGGACTGTTAGCAATCAGCCCCAGCATTTT. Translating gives CASSWTVSNQPQHF.

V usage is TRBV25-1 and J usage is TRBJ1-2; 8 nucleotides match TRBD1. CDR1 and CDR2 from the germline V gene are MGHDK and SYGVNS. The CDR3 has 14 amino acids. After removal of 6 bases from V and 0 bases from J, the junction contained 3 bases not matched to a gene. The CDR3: CASSGQGTNYGYTF. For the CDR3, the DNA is TGTGCCAGCAGCGGACAGGGAACTAACTATGGCTACACCTTC.

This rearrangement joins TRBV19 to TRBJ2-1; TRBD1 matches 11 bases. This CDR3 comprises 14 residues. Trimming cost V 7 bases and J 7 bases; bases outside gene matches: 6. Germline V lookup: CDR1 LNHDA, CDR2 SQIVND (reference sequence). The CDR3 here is CASNRDRGANEQFF. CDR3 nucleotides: TGTGCCAGTAACCGGGACAGGGGGGCTAATGAGCAGTTCTTC.

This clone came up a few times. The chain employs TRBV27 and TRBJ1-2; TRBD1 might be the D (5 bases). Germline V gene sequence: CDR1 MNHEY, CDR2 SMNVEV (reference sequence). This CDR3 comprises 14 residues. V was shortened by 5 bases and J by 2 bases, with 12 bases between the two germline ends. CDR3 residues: CASSPTGENYGYTF. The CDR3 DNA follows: TGTGCCAGCAGTCCCACGGGGGAGAACTATGGCTACACCTTC.